Listed below are T cell receptor beta chains from one sample, sequenced in a study of identical twins. TCRdb re-called the 5' RACE reads with MiXCR, one entry per CDR3 protein. Here the sample spans fewer than 450,000 distinct CDR3 sequences, 8.5% to 10% being singletons. What was sequenced was naive T cells sorted from blood. These receptors all come from a woman between 50 and 59 years old in good health. Each CDR3 is given with its conserved first and last residue. D genes are given only for firm matches. Only part of the rows carry a size: once, few, many, or a class if the clone is expanded.

J gene | clone size | V gene | D gene | CDR3 DNA | CDR3 protein
TRBJ1-5 | many | TRBV4-1 | . | TGCGCCAGCAGCCAAGGGGACCGGGGCCCGGATCAGCCCCAGCATTTT | CASSQGDRGPDQPQHF
TRBJ2-7 | . | TRBV7-6 | TRBD1 | TGTGCCAGCAGTTCAGGGGGACAGGGGCAGTACTTC | CASSSGGQGQYF
TRBJ2-1 | many | TRBV6-1 | . | TGTGCCAGCAGTAGACCAGGGTTTGAGCAGTTCTTC | CASSRPGFEQFF
TRBJ2-1 | many | TRBV27 | TRBD1 | TGTGCCAGCAGTCCCACAGGGGACCACAGAGATGAGCAGTTCTTC | CASSPTGDHRDEQFF
TRBJ1-4 | few | TRBV3-1 | . | TGTGCCAGCAGCCGAGGAATGGGAAAACTGTTTTTT | CASSRGMGKLFF
TRBJ1-5 | few | TRBV12-3/TRBV12-4 | TRBD1 | TGTGCCAGCAGTTTAAGGACAGGAAGCAATCAGCCCCAGCATTTT | CASSLRTGSNQPQHF
TRBJ2-7 | few | TRBV7-6 | . | TGTGCCAGCAGCGTCCGGGACATACGTCTCTCCGAGCAGTACTTC | CASSVRDIRLSEQYF
TRBJ2-1 | few | TRBV30 | . | TGTGCCTGGAAAGGGCAGGGGTACAATGAGCAGTTCTTC | CAWKGQGYNEQFF
TRBJ2-1 | few | TRBV5-1 | TRBD2 | TGCGCCAGCAGCTTGAATCTAGCGGGAGGAAGGTACAATGAGCAGTTCTTC | CASSLNLAGGRYNEQFF
TRBJ1-1 | . | TRBV3-1 | . | TGTGCCAGCAGCCAAGCACCCGGGTCCACTGAAGCTTTCTTT | CASSQAPGSTEAFF
TRBJ2-2 | many | TRBV12-3/TRBV12-4 | . | TGTGCCAGCAGTTTGGCGTCAGGGCGGAACACCGGGGAGCTGTTTTTT | CASSLASGRNTGELFF
TRBJ2-5 | few | TRBV4-1 | . | TGCGCCAGCAGCCAACTCCCAGGTGGGACCCAGTACTTC | CASSQLPGGTQYF
TRBJ2-1 | many | TRBV4-1 | TRBD2 | TGCGCCAGCAGCCGAAGCGGGACGCACAATGAGCAGTTCTTC | CASSRSGTHNEQFF
TRBJ2-1 | . | TRBV30 | . | TGTGTCTCTGAGCGGAGCCCCTACAATGAGCAGTTCTTC | CVSERSPYNEQFF
TRBJ2-3 | few | TRBV29-1 | TRBD1 | TGCAGCGTGAGACAGGGGGGTGCAGATACGCAGTATTTT | CSVRQGGADTQYF
TRBJ2-5 | . | TRBV3-1 | TRBD2 | TGTGCCAGCAGCCAAGAGCCTAGCGGGTGGCAAGAGACCCAGTACTTC | CASSQEPSGWQETQYF
TRBJ1-1 | many | TRBV27 | . | TGTGCCAGCACTCCCCGCGGCAAGAACACTGAAGCTTTCTTT | CASTPRGKNTEAFF
TRBJ2-1 | many | TRBV15 | TRBD2 | TGTGCCACACTTAGCGGGAATTCTAACAATGAGCAGTTCTTC | CATLSGNSNNEQFF
TRBJ2-1 | many | TRBV29-1 | . | TGCAGCGCAATCTCCCGGGGTAGCATCGATGAGCAGTTCTTC | CSAISRGSIDEQFF
TRBJ1-4 | . | TRBV6-6 | . | TGTGCCAGCAGACCCACCGGGACCCGGTGGGAAAAACTGTTTTTT | CASRPTGTRWEKLFF
TRBJ2-7 | . | TRBV29-1 | TRBD2 | TGCAGCGCTAAACTAGCGGGAGATCGATACGAGCAGTACTTC | CSAKLAGDRYEQYF
TRBJ2-3 | many | TRBV5-1 | TRBD2 | TGCGCCAGCAGCCCGGGACTAGCGGGAGGGCCAGACACAGATACGCAGTATTTT | CASSPGLAGGPDTDTQYF
TRBJ1-3 | . | TRBV12-3/TRBV12-4 | . | TGTGCCAGCAGTTTAGACAGAGAAAACACCATATATTTT | CASSLDRENTIYF
TRBJ1-1 | few | TRBV4-1 | . | TGCGCCAGCAGCCAAGAATATCACACTGAAGCTTTCTTT | CASSQEYHTEAFF
TRBJ2-7 | few | TRBV29-1 | TRBD1 | TGCAGCGTTGAAGGAACAGGGGGCATCTACGAGCAGTACTTC | CSVEGTGGIYEQYF
TRBJ1-6 | . | TRBV5-1 | . | TGCACCAGCAGCCCTTACAGGGCGAGTAATTCACCCCTCCACTTT | CTSSPYRASNSPLHF
TRBJ2-3 | few | TRBV15 | . | TGTGCCACCAGCAGAGATCAGGGCGGGTCGACAGATACGCAGTATTTT | CATSRDQGGSTDTQYF
TRBJ2-3 | many | TRBV12-3/TRBV12-4 | . | TGTGCCAGCAGCGTGACTCACACGGGAACAGATACGCAGTATTTT | CASSVTHTGTDTQYF
TRBJ1-2 | few | TRBV12-3/TRBV12-4 | . | TGTGCCAGCAGGGGCAGTGCTAGCTATGGCTACACCTTC | CASRGSASYGYTF
TRBJ1-4 | many | TRBV28 | . | TGTGCCAGCAGCCTAGTTGCGACAGTTGGTGAAAAACTGTTTTTT | CASSLVATVGEKLFF
TRBJ2-1 | many | TRBV5-1 | . | TGCGCCAGCAGCTTGGCGCAGCGGAGCTCCTACAATGAGCAGTTCTTC | CASSLAQRSSYNEQFF
TRBJ2-6 | . | TRBV5-1 | . | TGCGCCAGCAGCGTGACAGACTCTGGGGCCAACGTCCTGACTTTC | CASSVTDSGANVLTF
TRBJ1-5 | many | TRBV5-1 | . | TGCGCCAGCAGCTTTGAGGGGCCAGGTCAGCCCCAGCATTTT | CASSFEGPGQPQHF
TRBJ2-5 | . | TRBV3-1 | . | TGTGCCAGCAGCCAAGGTTTAGCGAAAGAGACCCAGTACTTC | CASSQGLAKETQYF
TRBJ2-3 | . | TRBV7-9 | . | TGTGCCAGCAGCCCAGGAGATTTAGCAGATACGCAGTATTTT | CASSPGDLADTQYF
TRBJ1-1 | few | TRBV14 | . | TGTGCCAGCAGCCAAAAGGGGTGGGAGGACACTGAAGCTTTCTTT | CASSQKGWEDTEAFF
TRBJ1-5 | . | TRBV10-2 | . | TGCGCCAGCAGTGATGGAGGTAATCAGCCCCAGCATTTT | CASSDGGNQPQHF
TRBJ2-1 | few | TRBV4-1 | . | TGCGCCAGCAGCCAAGATAGGCGGGCATACTCCTACAATGAGCAGTTCTTC | CASSQDRRAYSYNEQFF
TRBJ2-7 | few | TRBV18 | . | TGTGCCAGCTCACCACAGGGGGCCTACGAGCAGTACTTC | CASSPQGAYEQYF